These 8 T cell receptor beta chains were all obtained from the same sample, sequenced in a study of T cells after somatic rescue of genetic block. Only in-frame clones appear in the TCRdb table, and some are missing; sequencing was by immunoSEQ multiplex PCR. The table includes 68,000 or so clones, approximately 90% detected once. Sequenced sample: peripheral blood mononuclear cells (PBMCs). These receptors were collected from a man in his forties or fifties.

V is TRBV6-4 and J is TRBJ1-2; D remains ambiguous. Per germline, CDR1 MRHNA and CDR2 SNTAGT. Trimming left V 6 bases short and J 5 bases short, with 13 bases between. This CDR3 region has 13 residues. CDR3 bases: TGTGCCAGCAGCATTTCACCACAATATGGCTACACCTTC. Translated: CASSISPQYGYTF.

This CDR3 is CSALAGAYNEQFF. DNA of the CDR3: TGCAGCGCTCTAGCGGGAGCGTACAATGAGCAGTTCTTC. The rearrangement uses TRBV29-1 and TRBJ2-1; 10 bases fit TRBD2. Germline assignment: CDR1 SQVTM and CDR2 ANQGSEA. After removal of 7 bases from V and 4 bases from J, the junction contained 4 bases not matched to a gene. The CDR3 is 13 residues long.

This clone was counted a few times. V and J are TRBV19 and TRBJ1-1; 7 bases are a match to TRBD1. The CDR3 totals 14 residues. Germline loops: CDR1 LNHDA, CDR2 SQIVND (reference sequence). V lost 5 bases and J lost 5; bases outside the gene matches: 8. This CDR3 reads CASSASRGQTEAFF. CDR3 in DNA: TGTGCCAGTAGTGCCTCTAGGGGACAGACTGAAGCTTTCTTT. The full variable domain, rest sourced from reference TRBV19 and TRBJ1-1, is DGGITQSPKYLFRKEGQNVTLSCEQNLNHDAMYWYRQDPGQGLRLIYYSQIVNDFQKGDIAEGYSVSREKKESFPLTVTSAQKNPTAFYLCASSASRGQTEAFFGQGTRLTVV.

The chain combines TRBV5-1 with TRBJ2-6, with D perhaps TRBD2 (6 bases). This CDR3 has 14 amino acids. V was trimmed by 8 bases and J by 2 bases, leaving 11 bases between them. Germline V gives CDR1 SGHRS, CDR2 YFSETQ. The CDR3 DNA sequence: TGCGCCAGTGAGACGGGAGCTGGGGCCAACGTCCTGACTTTC. This sequence encodes CASETGAGANVLTF.

This rearrangement joins TRBV27 to TRBJ2-2; 11 nucleotides match TRBD1. Germline V gene lookup returns CDR1 MNHEY and CDR2 SMNVEV (reference sequence). The CDR3 is 15 residues long. V trimming: 5 bases; J trimming: 4 bases; junction bases outside the gene matches: 3. The CDR3 reads CASSEGQGGTGELFF. DNA of the CDR3: TGTGCCAGCAGTGAGGGACAGGGGGGCACCGGGGAGCTGTTTTTT.

The gene calls are TRBV28 and TRBJ1-5; 11 bases fit TRBD1. This CDR3 has 15 residues. Trimming at V came to 8 bases and at J to 8 bases, leaving 11 bases not matched to a gene. Looked up from germline, CDR1 is MDHEN and CDR2 is SYDVKM. CDR3 residues: CASGNGGTGGKPQHF. The CDR3 bases are TGTGCCAGCGGCAATGGTGGGACAGGGGGTAAGCCCCAGCATTTT. Looking up the rest from reference TRBV28 and TRBJ1-5 gives the full variable domain: DVKVTQSSRYLVKRTGEKVFLECVQDMDHENMFWYRQDPGLGLRLIYFSYDVKMKEKGDIPEGYSVSREKKERFSLILESASTNQTSMYLCASGNGGTGGKPQHFGDGTRLSIL.

This chain connects TRBV2 to TRBJ1-4; the match to TRBD1 covers 8 bases. This CDR3 contains 17 residues. Germline V gene sequence: CDR1 SNHLY, CDR2 FYNNEI. V shed 7 bases and J 3 bases; nucleotides not matched to a gene: 13. The DNA of the CDR3 is TGTGCCAGCAAATTGGACAGGGTCGGCTCGGCTAATGAAAAACTGTTTTTT. Encoded protein: CASKLDRVGSANEKLFF.

Regarding this clone: The junction shows a germline mismatch at one end, possibly a read error. The V call is TRBV7-7, the J call TRBJ2-1; 10 positions match TRBD2. The CDR3 length is 15 residues. Germline V gives CDR1 SSHAT, CDR2 FNYEAQ (reference sequence). CDR3 sequence reads: CASSISGGSGNEQFF. CDR3 coding DNA: TGTGCTAGCAGCATTAGCGGGGGGTCGGGCAATGAGCAGTTCTTC.